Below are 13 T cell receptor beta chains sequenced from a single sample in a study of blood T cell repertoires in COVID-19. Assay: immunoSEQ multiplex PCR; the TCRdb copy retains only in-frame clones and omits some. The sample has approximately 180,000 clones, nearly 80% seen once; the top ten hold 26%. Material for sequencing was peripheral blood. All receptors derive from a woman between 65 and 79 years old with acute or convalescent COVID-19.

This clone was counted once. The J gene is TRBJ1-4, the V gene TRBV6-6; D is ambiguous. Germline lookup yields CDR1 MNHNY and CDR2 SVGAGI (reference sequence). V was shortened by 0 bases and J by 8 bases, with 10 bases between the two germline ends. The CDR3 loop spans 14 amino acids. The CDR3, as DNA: TGTGCCAGCAGTTACTCGACTTCCTGGGAAAAACTGTTTTTT. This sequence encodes CASSYSTSWEKLFF.

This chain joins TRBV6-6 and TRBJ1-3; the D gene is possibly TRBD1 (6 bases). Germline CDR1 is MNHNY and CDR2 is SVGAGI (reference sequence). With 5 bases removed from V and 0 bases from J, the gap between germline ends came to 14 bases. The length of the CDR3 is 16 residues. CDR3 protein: CASSQDSSYSGNTIYF. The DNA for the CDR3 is TGTGCCAGCAGTCAGGACAGCTCGTACTCTGGAAACACCATATATTTT.

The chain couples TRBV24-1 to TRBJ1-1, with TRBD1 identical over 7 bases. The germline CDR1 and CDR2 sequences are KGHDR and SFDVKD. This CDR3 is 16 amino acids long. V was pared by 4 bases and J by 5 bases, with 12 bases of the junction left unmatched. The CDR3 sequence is CATSDPTGASGTEAFF. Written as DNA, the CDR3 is TGTGCCACCAGTGACCCTACAGGGGCGAGTGGGACTGAAGCTTTCTTT.

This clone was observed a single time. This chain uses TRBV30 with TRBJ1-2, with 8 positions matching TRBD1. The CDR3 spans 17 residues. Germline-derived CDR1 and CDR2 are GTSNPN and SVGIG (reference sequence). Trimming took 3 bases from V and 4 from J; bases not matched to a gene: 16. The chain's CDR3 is CAWSRWLPGQDPYGYTF. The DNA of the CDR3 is TGTGCCTGGAGCCGCTGGCTGCCGGGACAGGACCCCTATGGCTACACCTTC. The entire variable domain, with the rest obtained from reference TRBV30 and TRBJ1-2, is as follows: SQTIHQWPATLVQPVGSPLSLECTVEGTSNPNLYWYRQAAGRGLQLLFYSVGIGQISSEVPQNLSASRPQDRQFILSSKKLLLSDSGFYLCAWSRWLPGQDPYGYTFGSGTRLTVV.

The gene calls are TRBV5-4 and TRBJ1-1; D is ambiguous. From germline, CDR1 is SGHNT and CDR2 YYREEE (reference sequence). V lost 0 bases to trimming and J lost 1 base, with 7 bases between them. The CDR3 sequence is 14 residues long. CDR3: CASSLGLSNTEAFF. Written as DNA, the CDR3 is TGTGCCAGCAGCTTGGGGCTCTCGAACACTGAAGCTTTCTTT.

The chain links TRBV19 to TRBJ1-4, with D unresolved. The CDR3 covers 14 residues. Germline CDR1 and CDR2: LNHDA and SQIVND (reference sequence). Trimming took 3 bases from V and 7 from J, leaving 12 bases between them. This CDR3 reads CASSISPVGEKLFF. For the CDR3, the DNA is TGTGCCAGTAGTATCTCCCCGGTTGGTGAAAAACTGTTTTTT.

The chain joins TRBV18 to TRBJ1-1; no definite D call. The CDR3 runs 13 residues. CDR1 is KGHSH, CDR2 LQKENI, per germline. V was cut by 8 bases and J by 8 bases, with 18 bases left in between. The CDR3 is CASGEYPHSEAFF. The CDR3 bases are TGTGCCAGCGGTGAGTACCCTCATTCCGAAGCTTTCTTT.

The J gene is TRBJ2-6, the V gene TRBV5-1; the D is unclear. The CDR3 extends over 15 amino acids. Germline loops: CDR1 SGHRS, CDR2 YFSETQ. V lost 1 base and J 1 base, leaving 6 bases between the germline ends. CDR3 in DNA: TGCGCCAGCAGCTTGCTGAGTTCTGGGGCCAACGTCCTGACTTTC. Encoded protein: CASSLLSSGANVLTF.

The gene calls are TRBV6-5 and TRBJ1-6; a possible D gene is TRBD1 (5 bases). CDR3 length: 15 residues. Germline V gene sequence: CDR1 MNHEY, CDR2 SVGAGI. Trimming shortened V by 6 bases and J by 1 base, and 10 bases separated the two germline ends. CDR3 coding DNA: TGTGCCAGCAGGAAGGGGACTTCCTATAATTCACCCCTCCACTTT. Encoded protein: CASRKGTSYNSPLHF.

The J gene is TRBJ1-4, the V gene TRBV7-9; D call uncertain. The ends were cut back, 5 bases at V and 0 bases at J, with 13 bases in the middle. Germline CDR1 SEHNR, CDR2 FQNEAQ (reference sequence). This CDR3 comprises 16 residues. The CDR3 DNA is TGTGCCAGCAGCCACGATCCCAGTGCAACTAATGAAAAACTGTTTTTT. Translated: CASSHDPSATNEKLFF. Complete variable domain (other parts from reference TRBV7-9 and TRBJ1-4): DTGVSQNPRHKITKRGQNVTFRCDPISEHNRLYWYRQTLGQGPEFLTYFQNEAQLEKSRLLSDRFSAERPKGSFSTLEIQRTEQGDSAMYLCASSHDPSATNEKLFFGSGTQLSVL.

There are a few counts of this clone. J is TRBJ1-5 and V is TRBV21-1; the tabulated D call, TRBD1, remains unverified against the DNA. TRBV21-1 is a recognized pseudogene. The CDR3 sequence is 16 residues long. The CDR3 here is CASSRADREDNQPQHF. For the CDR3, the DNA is TGTGCCAGCAGCAGAGCGGACAGGGAGGACAATCAGCCCCAGCATTTT.

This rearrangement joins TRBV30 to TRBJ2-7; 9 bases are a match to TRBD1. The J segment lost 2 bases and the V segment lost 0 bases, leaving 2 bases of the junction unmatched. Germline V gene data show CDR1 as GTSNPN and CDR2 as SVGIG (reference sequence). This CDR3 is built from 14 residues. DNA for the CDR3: TGTGCCTGGAGTGTAGGGACAGGGACCTACGAGCAGTACTTC. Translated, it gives CAWSVGTGTYEQYF.

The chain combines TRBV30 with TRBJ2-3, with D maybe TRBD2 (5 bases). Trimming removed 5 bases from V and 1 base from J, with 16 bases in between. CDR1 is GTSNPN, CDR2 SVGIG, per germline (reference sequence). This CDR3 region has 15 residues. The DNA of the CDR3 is TGTGCCTGGGGGAGACTCCCTCGAGGCACAGATACGCAGTATTTT. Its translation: CAWGRLPRGTDTQYF.